This is a list of T cell receptor beta chains from one sample in a study of T cell responses to AZD1222 COVID-19 vaccine. TCRdb's copy holds only in-frame clones and misses some; the assay was immunoSEQ multiplex PCR. The profile shows roughly 140,000 clones, about nine tenths of them singletons. The sequencing used peripheral blood, collected after recovery from COVID-19. Receptors were obtained from an adult who had recovered from COVID-19. The CDR3 runs from the conserved cysteine through the conserved F or W. Each record gives: CDR3 length, D gene, J gene, V gene, CDR3 protein. The D gene is left open where the match is weak.

cdr3_length: 17; d_call: TRBD2; j_call: TRBJ2-7; v_call: TRBV6-2/TRBV6-3; cdr3_aa: CASSWETSGSGSYEQYF
cdr3_length: 14; d_call: .; j_call: TRBJ1-6; v_call: TRBV3-1/TRBV3-2; cdr3_aa: CASSLLKGNSPLHF
cdr3_length: 12; d_call: .; j_call: TRBJ1-2; v_call: TRBV19; cdr3_aa: CASAPWDGIYTF
cdr3_length: 17; d_call: .; j_call: TRBJ2-3; v_call: TRBV5-6; cdr3_aa: CASSLRGAVYSSDTQYF
cdr3_length: 14; d_call: TRBD1; j_call: TRBJ1-4; v_call: TRBV7-6; cdr3_aa: CASSLTGGGEKLFF
cdr3_length: 14; d_call: .; j_call: TRBJ1-1; v_call: TRBV28; cdr3_aa: CASSAGQLNTEAFF
cdr3_length: 14; d_call: .; j_call: TRBJ2-7; v_call: TRBV5-6; cdr3_aa: CASSSDRLPYEQYF
cdr3_length: 12; d_call: .; j_call: TRBJ1-1; v_call: TRBV18; cdr3_aa: CASSNQGSEAFF
cdr3_length: 16; d_call: .; j_call: TRBJ2-6; v_call: TRBV5-8; cdr3_aa: CASSFGRGSGANVLTF
cdr3_length: 15; d_call: .; j_call: TRBJ2-7; v_call: TRBV15; cdr3_aa: CATADRARSSYEQYF
cdr3_length: 13; d_call: .; j_call: TRBJ1-4; v_call: TRBV5-1; cdr3_aa: CASSLAPNEKLFF
cdr3_length: 12; d_call: TRBD1; j_call: TRBJ1-1; v_call: TRBV19; cdr3_aa: CASRRQGTEAFF
cdr3_length: 14; d_call: .; j_call: TRBJ1-6; v_call: TRBV2; cdr3_aa: CASSEKSLNSPLHF
cdr3_length: 14; d_call: .; j_call: TRBJ2-2; v_call: TRBV2; cdr3_aa: CASSEAGWPGELFF
cdr3_length: 14; d_call: .; j_call: TRBJ1-2; v_call: TRBV5-4; cdr3_aa: CASSLGGDPRGYTF
cdr3_length: 14; d_call: .; j_call: TRBJ1-4; v_call: TRBV28; cdr3_aa: CASSWIQRNEKLFF
cdr3_length: 15; d_call: TRBD2; j_call: TRBJ2-7; v_call: TRBV5-1; cdr3_aa: CASRREGQVSYEQYF
cdr3_length: 12; d_call: .; j_call: TRBJ2-3; v_call: TRBV18; cdr3_aa: CASSPGGDTQYF
cdr3_length: 15; d_call: .; j_call: TRBJ2-7; v_call: TRBV9; cdr3_aa: CASSRYGSGGYEQYF
cdr3_length: 14; d_call: TRBD1; j_call: TRBJ1-2; v_call: TRBV5-6; cdr3_aa: CASSEVDRVSGYTF
cdr3_length: 13; d_call: TRBD2; j_call: TRBJ2-7; v_call: TRBV7-6; cdr3_aa: CASSSREDPKQYF
cdr3_length: 14; d_call: TRBD2; j_call: TRBJ2-7; v_call: TRBV28; cdr3_aa: CASREAGTSWEQYF
cdr3_length: 15; d_call: .; j_call: TRBJ1-2; v_call: TRBV5-6; cdr3_aa: CASSLHGGEAYGYTF